This T cell receptor (beta chain) was obtained from a study of esophageal squamous cell carcinoma under preoperative chemotherapy. Study findings and constraints: Paclitaxel-nedaplatin therapy caused immediate, substantial clonotype frequency changes. After chemotherapy, TCR diversity rose significantly in peripheral T cells but not in tumor-infiltrating lymphocytes. After treatment, tumor-infiltrating lymphocytes seemed to come partly from incoming peripheral T cells, not only local changes.

As to time point: before preoperative PTX-NDP chemotherapy. Before surgery, patients were given preoperative paclitaxel-nedaplatin chemotherapy. Worth noting for this clonotype: Its target is unknown.

V gave up 1 base and J gave up 3 bases, with 13 bases separating them. This CDR3 has 16 residues. The germline V gene has CDR1 SGHVS and CDR2 FNYEAQ. TCRdb reprocessed the PCR reads via MiXCR and lists one record per CDR3 protein. The repertoire holds roughly 30,000 distinct CDR3 sequences, roughly half seen once, with 10% to 15% in the top ten. The specimen was taken from a patient given preoperative chemotherapy. The clonotype comes from a human donor with esophageal squamous cell carcinoma. The donor label of this sample is uncertain. This chain uses TRBV7-6 with TRBJ2-1, with D perhaps being TRBD1 or TRBD2 (5 bases each). The CDR3 nucleotides are TGTGCCAGCAGCTTAGTCCCAAGAGGGGACTACAATGAGCAGTTCTTC. Protein: CASSLVPRGDYNEQFF.